This is a list of T cell receptor beta chains from one sample in a study of liver allograft versus peripheral blood T cells. TCRdb fed the reads into MiXCR, producing one record per CDR3 protein. The table records about 1,100 distinct CDR3 sequences, approximately 40% of them present only once. These receptors were collected from a human patient who had a liver transplant. Certain T cells may be donor cells from the graft. The CDR3 runs from the conserved cysteine through the conserved F or W. Fields, in order: D gene, clone size, V gene, J gene, CDR3 protein, CDR3 DNA. D genes are given only for firm matches. Not all rows give a size; the values are once, few, many and, for expanded clones, a class.

>TRBD1|once|TRBV18|TRBJ1-1
CASSPNQDRGNTEAFF
TGTGCCAGCTCACCAAACCAGGACAGGGGGAACACTGAAGCTTTCTTT
>TRBD2|medium-sized|TRBV24-1|TRBJ2-1
CATSERLAGYNEQFF
TGTGCCACCAGTGAACGACTAGCGGGCTACAATGAGCAGTTCTTC
>TRBD1|.|TRBV29-1|TRBJ1-5
CSVVSDRDRRQPQHF
TGCAGCGTTGTATCGGACAGGGACCGTAGACAGCCCCAGCATTTT
>.|large|TRBV13|TRBJ1-2
CASRGAVSPPNYGYTF
TGTGCCAGCAGGGGGGCAGTCAGCCCCCCAAACTATGGCTACACCTTC
>.|medium-sized|TRBV20-1|TRBJ1-5
CSARAPRTESNQPQHF
TGCAGTGCTAGAGCCCCTCGGACAGAGAGCAATCAGCCCCAGCATTTT
>.|.|TRBV28|TRBJ1-5
CASSFGVGRGKQPQHF
TGTGCCAGCAGTTTTGGCGTAGGGAGAGGCAAACAGCCCCAGCATTTT
>.|medium-sized|TRBV19|TRBJ1-2
CASSTNTNYGYTF
TGTGCCAGTAGTACAAATACTAACTATGGCTACACCTTC
>.|.|TRBV6-1|TRBJ2-1
CATSPRNNEQFF
TGTGCCACCTCTCCACGGAACAATGAGCAGTTCTTC
>TRBD1|.|TRBV20-1|TRBJ2-2
CSARPDRGAYGELFF
TGCAGTGCTAGGCCGGACAGGGGCGCCTATGGGGAGCTGTTTTTT
>.|few|TRBV10-3|TRBJ1-3
CAISQGLSGNTIYF
TGTGCCATTAGCCAGGGACTCTCTGGAAACACCATATATTTT
>TRBD1|.|TRBV20-1|TRBJ2-1
CSARATGQGGEQFF
TGCAGTGCTAGAGCCACGGGCCAAGGGGGCGAGCAGTTCTTC
>.|.|TRBV10-3|TRBJ1-6
CAISESGILSSPLHF
TGTGCCATCAGTGAGTCTGGGATCCTAAGTTCACCCCTCCACTTT
>.|.|TRBV30|TRBJ2-5
CAWSVPLGGGETQYF
TGTGCCTGGAGTGTACCGCTCGGGGGTGGAGAGACCCAGTACTTC
>.|.|TRBV27|TRBJ2-7
CASSIRRGSEQYF
TGTGCCAGCAGTATTCGCAGGGGAAGCGAGCAGTACTTC
>.|few|TRBV19|TRBJ1-1
CASSMNGGTEAFF
TGTGCCAGTAGTATGAATGGGGGCACTGAAGCTTTCTTT
>.|large|TRBV2|TRBJ1-3
CASTEGRASSGNTIYF
TGTGCCAGCACCGAGGGGCGGGCGAGCTCTGGAAACACCATATATTTT
>.|large|TRBV29-1|TRBJ1-2
CSVGRSIPYGYTF
TGCAGCGTTGGGCGGTCGATCCCCTATGGCTACACCTTC
>.|.|TRBV19|TRBJ1-6
CATVGGPVSNSPLHF
TGTGCTACAGTAGGCGGCCCCGTCTCAAATTCACCCCTCCACTTT
>TRBD2|medium-sized|TRBV18|TRBJ2-3
CASSPPGLAGAPDTQYF
TGTGCCAGCTCACCGCCCGGACTAGCGGGAGCTCCAGATACGCAGTATTTT
>.|.|TRBV19|TRBJ2-3
CVSSTTGGFLTDTQYF
TGTGTCAGTAGTACCACTGGGGGGTTCCTCACAGATACGCAGTATTTT
>.|.|TRBV29-1|TRBJ2-3
CSVENRGLSTDTQYF
TGCAGCGTTGAAAATCGGGGGTTGAGCACAGATACGCAGTATTTT
>TRBD1|large|TRBV6-6|TRBJ1-5
CASRGTENQPQHF
TGTGCCAGCAGGGGGACAGAGAATCAGCCCCAGCATTTT
>TRBD2|few|TRBV12-3/TRBV12-4|TRBJ2-1
CASSHGLGEQFF
TGTGCCAGCAGCCACGGACTAGGGGAGCAGTTCTTC
>.|.|TRBV28|TRBJ1-2
CASSLAVIYGYTF
TGTGCCAGCAGTTTGGCAGTGATCTATGGCTACACCTTC
>.|medium-sized|TRBV7-3|TRBJ2-1
CASSLGGSHNEQFF
TGTGCCAGCAGCTTAGGTGGGAGCCACAATGAGCAGTTCTTC
>.|medium-sized|TRBV7-2|TRBJ1-5
CASSLGGIQPQHF
TGTGCCAGCAGCTTAGGAGGTATTCAGCCCCAGCATTTT
>.|large|TRBV7-2|TRBJ1-5
CASSLTLALHQPQHF
TGTGCCAGCAGCTTAACCCTAGCTCTCCATCAGCCCCAGCATTTT
>.|.|TRBV6-2/TRBV6-3|TRBJ1-2
CASSPAWGYTF
TGTGCCAGCAGTCCCGCGTGGGGCTACACCTTC
>TRBD1|.|TRBV9|TRBJ1-5
CASSVGQGAINQPQHF
TGTGCCAGCAGCGTAGGGCAGGGGGCGATCAATCAGCCCCAGCATTTT
>TRBD2|medium-sized|TRBV19|TRBJ2-2
CASSIGLAGVYGELFF
TGTGCCAGTAGTATAGGTCTAGCGGGAGTATACGGGGAGCTGTTTTTT
>TRBD1|once|TRBV6-6|TRBJ1-5
CASLQGGREQPQHF
TGTGCCAGCCTCCAGGGGGGACGGGAGCAGCCCCAGCATTTT
>.|medium-sized|TRBV30|TRBJ1-4
CAWSTGPRELFF
TGTGCCTGGAGTACAGGACCGCGAGAACTGTTTTTT
>.|.|TRBV20-1|TRBJ1-2
CSAWGNQDNGYTF
TGCAGTGCTTGGGGGAATCAGGATAATGGCTACACCTTC
>TRBD1|medium-sized|TRBV10-3|TRBJ1-2
CAISESETGYINYGYTF
TGTGCCATCAGTGAGTCAGAGACAGGGTATATTAACTATGGCTACACCTTC
>.|medium-sized|TRBV19|TRBJ2-7
CASSWSLLDYEQYF
TGTGCCAGTAGTTGGTCCTTACTCGACTACGAGCAGTACTTC
>TRBD2|.|TRBV9|TRBJ2-1
CASSGAGGRSDEQFF
TGTGCCAGCAGCGGGGCCGGGGGGAGGAGCGATGAGCAGTTCTTC
>.|.|TRBV11-2|TRBJ2-3
CASSLRDADTQYF
TGTGCCAGCAGCCTCAGGGACGCAGATACGCAGTATTTT
>.|medium-sized|TRBV19|TRBJ2-7
CASSSSSGLHEQYF
TGTGCCAGTAGTTCGTCTTCGGGGCTCCACGAGCAGTACTTC
>TRBD1|many|TRBV9|TRBJ2-7
CASSVGTGTGDYEQYF
TGTGCCAGCAGCGTAGGAACCGGGACAGGGGACTACGAGCAGTACTTC
>.|few|TRBV10-3|TRBJ1-3
CAISERQGLVNTIYF
TGTGCCATCAGTGAGCGTCAGGGTCTTGTAAACACCATATATTTT
>TRBD1|.|TRBV6-6|TRBJ2-5
CASIGQGQETQYF
TGTGCCAGCATAGGACAGGGACAAGAGACCCAGTACTTC
>.|.|TRBV2|TRBJ1-1
CASRSISEAFF
TGTGCCAGCAGGTCGATCTCTGAAGCTTTCTTT
>.|many|TRBV28|TRBJ2-7
CASSLFDESYEQYF
TGTGCCAGCAGTTTATTCGACGAATCCTACGAGCAGTACTTC
>.|few|TRBV20-1|TRBJ1-6
CSARGLGGYNSPLHF
TGCAGTGCTAGAGGGCTGGGGGGCTATAATTCACCCCTCCACTTT
>.|.|TRBV10-1|TRBJ2-3
CASSSRGGKDTQYF
TGCGCCAGCAGTTCACGGGGCGGCAAAGATACGCAGTATTTT
>.|.|TRBV30|TRBJ1-6
CAWSGHRGGIYNSPLHF
TGTGCCTGGAGTGGGCATAGGGGGGGAATCTATAATTCACCCCTCCACTTT
>.|many|TRBV19|TRBJ1-2
CARPNYGYTF
TGTGCCAGGCCAAATTATGGCTACACCTTC
>TRBD1|.|TRBV28|TRBJ1-2
CASSPTGRWQGYTF
TGTGCCAGCAGCCCGACAGGGAGATGGCAAGGCTACACCTTC
>TRBD1|medium-sized|TRBV6-5|TRBJ2-7
CASKQTGGFNEQYF
TGTGCCAGCAAACAGACAGGGGGTTTCAACGAGCAGTACTTC
>.|.|TRBV14|TRBJ1-1
CASSQDNGGPILNTEAFF
TGTGCCAGCAGCCAAGATAACGGGGGGCCGATCTTGAACACTGAAGCTTTCTTT
>TRBD1|.|TRBV6-6|TRBJ1-6
CASRHSLGQGNSPLHF
TGTGCCAGCAGGCACTCCCTAGGACAGGGCAATTCACCCCTCCACTTT
>TRBD2|medium-sized|TRBV19|TRBJ2-1
CASSISLAGTYNEQFF
TGTGCCAGTAGTATCTCGTTAGCGGGAACCTACAATGAGCAGTTCTTC
>.|once|TRBV19|TRBJ1-1
CASSMYTEAFF
TGTGCCAGTAGTATGTACACTGAAGCTTTCTTT
>.|medium-sized|TRBV19|TRBJ2-1
CASSIGPYNEQFF
TGTGCCAGTAGTATAGGGCCCTACAATGAGCAGTTCTTC
>.|many|TRBV30|TRBJ1-2
CAWTDGNYGYTF
TGTGCCTGGACAGACGGGAACTATGGCTACACCTTC
>TRBD1|medium-sized|TRBV20-1|TRBJ2-7
CSARRTGGGYEQYF
TGCAGTGCTCGCCGGACAGGGGGCGGCTACGAGCAGTACTTC
>TRBD1|medium-sized|TRBV30|TRBJ2-1
CAWRQGPYNEQFF
TGTGCCTGGAGACAGGGGCCTTACAATGAGCAGTTCTTC